Below, one T cell receptor (beta chain) is given with its context. Data came from immunoSEQ multiplex PCR; TCRdb stores just in-frame clones and leaves some out. The sample records about 2.1 million clones, 90% to 95% being singletons. CD45RO-negative CD8 cells positively selected for CCR7 made up the naive population, which excluded terminally differentiated effector memory CD45RA+ cells. The sample belongs to a study of shared clonotypes between healthy human individuals. The sequenced sample was naive CD8+ T cells from PBMCs. This receptor was taken from a man aged 18 to 35 in good health. Some clones in this sample may be carry-over from other donors' samples.

The CDR3 protein is CASSTRSVRTDTQYF. The CDR3 DNA sequence: TGTGCCAGCAGCACCCGGTCCGTACGCACAGATACGCAGTATTTT. The V call is TRBV9, the J call TRBJ2-3, with D unclear. CDR1 and CDR2 from the germline V gene are SGDLS and YYNGEE. CDR3 size: 15 residues. The V end lost 4 bases, the J end lost 1 base, and 13 bases lay between the germline ends.